Following are 32 T cell receptor beta chains from one sample sequenced in a study of blood T cell repertoires in COVID-19. Clones were sequenced by immunoSEQ multiplex PCR, and TCRdb holds only the in-frame ones, with some missing. The data hold some 240,000 clones, with nearly 90% observed a single time. What was sequenced was peripheral blood. These TCRs come from a woman in her fifties or sixties with COVID-19, enrolled during active disease.

The J gene is TRBJ2-4, the V gene TRBV19; perhaps TRBD1 as D (6 bases). V lost 5 bases and J 7 bases, leaving 27 bases between the germline ends. Germline V CDR1 and CDR2: LNHDA, SQIVND (reference sequence). There are 18 residues in the CDR3. This chain's CDR3 is CASSAFVERRGIRNIQYF. The CDR3 region has the DNA TGTGCCAGTAGTGCCTTCGTCGAACGAAGGGGGATACGGAACATTCAGTACTTC.

The chain recombines TRBV30 with TRBJ1-6, with D maybe TRBD1 (5 bases). There are 15 residues in the CDR3. The V end was cut by 0 bases, the J end by 5 bases, with 11 bases between. Germline values: CDR1 GTSNPN, CDR2 SVGIG (reference sequence). The CDR3 spells CAWSVGGGDNSPLHF. The CDR3 nucleotides are TGTGCCTGGAGTGTAGGTGGAGGGGATAATTCACCCCTCCACTTT.

The chain has TRBV19 and TRBJ1-2; no clear D gene. Trimming took off 6 bases at V and 4 bases at J, with 9 bases between the two ends. The CDR3 totals 12 residues. The germline V gene has CDR1 LNHDA and CDR2 SQIVND (reference sequence). Here the CDR3 reads CASSTNSYGYTF. The CDR3 nucleotides read TGTGCCAGTAGCACAAACAGCTATGGCTACACCTTC.

The chain links TRBV11-2 to TRBJ1-4; D gene ambiguous. Deletions cut 4 bases from V and 6 bases from J, with 6 bases between. The CDR3 is made up of 12 amino acids. Germline V gene data show CDR1 as SGHAT and CDR2 as FQNNGV. CDR3 coding DNA: TGTGCCAGCAGCTGGACTGATGAAAAACTGTTTTTT. Translated, it gives CASSWTDEKLFF.

V gene TRBV19 combines with J gene TRBJ2-7; TRBD1 agrees at 12 bases. The germline V gene has CDR1 LNHDA and CDR2 SQIVND (reference sequence). V shed 5 bases and J 5 bases; nucleotides not matched to a gene: 4. The CDR3 contains 14 residues. In nucleotides, the CDR3 is TGTGCCAGTAGTCCCGGGACAGGGGGCGACGAGCAGTACTTC. Protein product: CASSPGTGGDEQYF. The variable domain in full, with the rest retrieved from reference TRBV19 and TRBJ2-7, is DGGITQSPKYLFRKEGQNVTLSCEQNLNHDAMYWYRQDPGQGLRLIYYSQIVNDFQKGDIAEGYSVSREKKESFPLTVTSAQKNPTAFYLCASSPGTGGDEQYFGPGTRLTVT.

Points on this clone: Germline and junction disagree at one end, which may indicate a read error. The genes are TRBV6-5 and TRBJ1-4; D might be TRBD1 (6 bases). Germline CDR1 and CDR2: MNHEY and SVGAGI. The CDR3 contains 12 residues. CDR3 protein: CASRTTTGSPLF. For the CDR3, the DNA is TGTGCCAGCAGGACTACTACAGGGTCGCCGCTTTTT.

V and J are TRBV9 and TRBJ1-2; 7 nucleotides match TRBD1. This CDR3 is 12 amino acids long. In germline, CDR1 is SGDLS, CDR2 YYNGEE. Losses at the gene ends were 0 bases for V and 13 bases for J; bases not matched to a gene: 6. The CDR3 DNA sequence: TGTGCCAGCAGCGTAGGGGGACAGTTAGGCACCTTC. This codes for CASSVGGQLGTF.

The chain has TRBV12-3 or TRBV12-4 and TRBJ2-7; possibly TRBD1 for D (6 bases). The CDR3 totals 13 residues. Trimming took 4 bases from V and 6 from J, leaving 13 bases between them. CDR3 DNA: TGTGCCAGCAGTTACCCCGTAGGGGGCGAGCAGTACTTC. Residues: CASSYPVGGEQYF.

This clone was found a few times. The V gene is TRBV6-5, the J gene TRBJ1-1; tentatively, D is TRBD1 (5 bases). The V gene's germline CDR1 is MNHEY and CDR2 SVGAGI. V shed 7 bases and J shed 2 bases, with 14 bases lying between them. The CDR3 totals 14 residues. CDR3 sequence: CASTTDSLNTEAFF. The CDR3 nucleotides read TGTGCCAGCACCACAGACAGTTTAAACACTGAAGCTTTCTTT.

The rearrangement joins TRBV18 to TRBJ2-1; tentative D call: TRBD1 (6 bases). Trimming removed 3 bases at V and 2 bases at J, with 17 bases between. This CDR3 has 17 amino acids. Germline CDR1 is KGHSH and CDR2 is LQKENI. The CDR3 DNA is TGTGCCAGCTCACCTACCTTTGGGGGCCAGGCCTACAATGAGCAGTTCTTC. This encodes CASSPTFGGQAYNEQFF. Variable domain in full (rest from reference TRBV18 and TRBJ2-1): NAGVMQNPRHLVRRRGQEARLRCSPMKGHSHVYWYRQLPEEGLKFMVYLQKENIIDESGMPKERFSAEFPKEGPSILRIQQVVRGDSAAYFCASSPTFGGQAYNEQFFGPGTRLTVL.

V usage is TRBV5-8 and J usage is TRBJ2-1, with 7 bases aligning to TRBD1. J was trimmed by 3 bases and V by 0 bases; bases with no gene match: 3. The V gene's germline CDR1 is SGHTS and CDR2 YDEGEE. The CDR3 extends over 15 amino acids. The CDR3 region is CASSLEGQRYNEQFF. The CDR3 DNA follows: TGTGCCAGCAGCTTGGAGGGACAGCGCTACAATGAGCAGTTCTTC. Full variable domain (missing parts from reference TRBV5-8 and TRBJ2-1): EAGVTQSPTHLIKTRGQQATLRCSPISGHTSVYWYQQALGLGLQFLLWYDEGEERNRGNFPPRFSGRQFPNYSSELNVNALELEDSALYLCASSLEGQRYNEQFFGPGTRLTVL.

The chain has TRBV5-1 and TRBJ1-2; the D is unclear. This CDR3 contains 16 residues. The germline V and J ends were trimmed by 3 bases and 1 base, with 16 bases remaining between them. CDR1 SGHRS and CDR2 YFSETQ come from the germline V gene. The CDR3 loop is CASSSTGEEFNYGYTF. CDR3 DNA: TGCGCCAGCAGCTCCACCGGGGAGGAGTTTAACTATGGCTACACCTTC.

This clone came up once. This sequence joins TRBV6-5 and TRBJ2-3; tentatively, D is TRBD1 (6 bases). The CDR3 length is 15 residues. V dropped 4 bases and J dropped 1 base, with 12 bases sitting between them. Germline V gene sequence: CDR1 MNHEY, CDR2 SVGAGI. CDR3: CASSLGQYRTDTQYF. The CDR3, as DNA: TGTGCCAGCAGTTTAGGACAGTATCGCACAGATACGCAGTATTTT.

V gene TRBV15 combines with J gene TRBJ2-7; a possible D gene is TRBD1 (6 bases). The germline V and J ends were trimmed by 5 bases and 2 bases, with 13 bases remaining between them. Germline assignment: CDR1 LNHNV and CDR2 YYDKDF (reference sequence). The CDR3 runs to 14 residues. In DNA form, the CDR3 reads TGTGCCACCAGCGCAGGGGACACAACCTACGAGCAGTACTTC. Protein sequence: CATSAGDTTYEQYF.

This chain uses TRBV24-1 with TRBJ2-1, with TRBD2 matching 7 bases. The V gene's germline CDR1 is KGHDR and CDR2 SFDVKD. The CDR3 extends over 15 amino acids. Losses at the gene ends were 8 bases for V and 7 bases for J; bases not matched to a gene: 13. The CDR3 DNA is TGTGCCACCACCCACCGGGACTACCTTCTTAATGAGCAGTTCTTC. Translating gives CATTHRDYLLNEQFF.

This chain connects TRBV5-1 to TRBJ2-7, with TRBD1 matching 10 bases. J gave up 4 bases and V 0 bases, and 1 base lay outside the gene matches. The CDR3 spans 14 residues. CDR1 is SGHRS, CDR2 YFSETQ, per germline. The CDR3 sequence: CASSLGTGGYEQYF. For the CDR3, the DNA is TGCGCCAGCAGCTTGGGGACAGGGGGTTACGAGCAGTACTTC.

V usage is TRBV18 and J usage is TRBJ2-7, with 9 bases aligning to TRBD1. Trimming removed 0 bases from V and 4 bases from J; junction bases left unmatched: 4. The germline V gene has CDR1 KGHSH and CDR2 LQKENI. This CDR3 is built from 15 residues. CDR3 sequence (DNA): TGTGCCAGCTCACCACCGTCGACAGGGGGGTACGAGCAGTACTTC. It is translated as CASSPPSTGGYEQYF. Drawing the rest from reference TRBV18 and TRBJ2-7, the complete variable domain is NAGVMQNPRHLVRRRGQEARLRCSPMKGHSHVYWYRQLPEEGLKFMVYLQKENIIDESGMPKERFSAEFPKEGPSILRIQQVVRGDSAAYFCASSPPSTGGYEQYFGPGTRLTVT.

The chain combines TRBV5-8 with TRBJ1-3; TRBD1 agrees at 9 bases. With 3 bases clipped from V and 2 bases from J, the junction kept 0 bases outside the gene matches. CDR3 length: 14 amino acids. Per germline, CDR1 SGHTS and CDR2 YDEGEE. CDR3 amino acids: CASSWTGAGNTIYF. Here the CDR3 DNA reads TGTGCCAGCAGCTGGACAGGGGCTGGAAACACCATATATTTT.

The CDR3 DNA is TGCAGCGGTGTCCATCGGGGGAACACTGAAGCTTTCTTT. Its translation is CSGVHRGNTEAFF. The rearrangement links TRBV29-1 to TRBJ1-1; D is uncertain. CDR3 length: 13 amino acids. The germline CDR1 and CDR2 sequences are SQVTM and ANQGSEA. The V gene lost 7 bases and the J gene lost 1 base, with 13 bases spanning the gap.

The J gene is TRBJ2-7, the V gene TRBV9; TRBD2 might be the D (5 bases). V lost 1 base to trimming and J lost 5 bases, with 19 bases between them. CDR1 is SGDLS, CDR2 YYNGEE, per germline. The CDR3 is 16 residues long. The CDR3 region is CASSVSHDGNLNEQYF. The CDR3 DNA reads as TGTGCCAGCAGCGTATCCCATGACGGGAACCTTAACGAGCAGTACTTC. The whole variable domain, remainder taken from reference TRBV9 and TRBJ2-7, is DSGVTQTPKHLITATGQRVTLRCSPRSGDLSVYWYQQSLDQGLQFLIQYYNGEERAKGNILERFSAQQFPDLHSELNLSSLELGDSALYFCASSVSHDGNLNEQYFGPGTRLTVT.

This chain connects TRBV2 to TRBJ1-4, with 10 nucleotides matching TRBD1. The V segment lost 8 bases and the J segment 0 bases; nucleotides outside the gene matches: 6. This CDR3 region has 16 residues. CDR1 and CDR2 from the germline V gene are SNHLY and FYNNEI. CDR3 sequence reads: CASDRGQTATNEKLFF. The DNA of the CDR3 is TGTGCCAGCGACAGGGGGCAGACCGCAACTAATGAAAAACTGTTTTTT.

This chain joins TRBV6-2 or TRBV6-3 and TRBJ1-6; TRBD1 might be the D (6 bases). This CDR3 has 16 residues. Germline V lookup: CDR1 MNHEY, CDR2 SVGEGT. V dropped 2 bases and J dropped 8 bases, with 16 bases sitting between them. This chain's CDR3 is CASSYGGGFSYSPLHF. The CDR3 DNA follows: TGTGCCAGCAGTTACGGGGGGGGCTTCTCCTATTCACCCCTCCACTTT.

The V and J genes are TRBV7-2 and TRBJ1-1, with D possibly being TRBD1 (6 bases). CDR3 size: 14 residues. With 5 bases removed from V and 5 bases from J, the gap between germline ends came to 15 bases. Germline CDR1 reads SGHTA; CDR2 reads FQGNSA. Here the CDR3 DNA reads TGTGCCAGCAGCACATACACGAGGGGGACTGAAGCTTTCTTT. Its translation is CASSTYTRGTEAFF.

The chain has TRBV19 and TRBJ2-1, with 7 nucleotides matching TRBD1. V dropped 6 bases and J dropped 1; count of bases not matched to a gene: 6. Germline lookup yields CDR1 LNHDA and CDR2 SQIVND (reference sequence). The CDR3 consists of 15 residues. Written as DNA, the CDR3 is TGTGCCAGTAGCCTGGACAGGACTTCCTACAATGAGCAGTTCTTC. Translated, it gives CASSLDRTSYNEQFF.

The rearrangement joins TRBV7-2 to TRBJ2-7; TRBD1 is a possible D gene (6 bases). CDR3 size: 17 residues. Germline CDR1 is SGHTA and CDR2 is FQGNSA. V was trimmed by 4 bases and J by 6 bases, leaving 25 bases between them. The CDR3 DNA reads TGTGCCAGCAGCTACACGAGGGACACCACTTCGTCCGGCGAGCAGTACTTC. It codes for CASSYTRDTTSSGEQYF.

V usage is TRBV2 and J usage is TRBJ2-3, with 9 bases identical to TRBD1. V lost 8 bases, J lost 5 bases, and 5 bases stayed unmatched. The length of the CDR3 is 13 residues. CDR1 is SNHLY and CDR2 is FYNNEI in the germline V gene. The CDR3 DNA follows: TGTGCCAGCCCGGGACAGGGCATAGATACGCAGTATTTT. Translated: CASPGQGIDTQYF.

The rearrangement links TRBV4-3 to TRBJ1-1; 11 bases fit TRBD1. The CDR3 is made up of 15 amino acids. Germline V gene lookup returns CDR1 LGHNA and CDR2 YSLEER. Germline trimming cut 1 base from V and 11 bases from J; bases unmatched to any gene: 9. CDR3 sequence: CASSQAAGTGGDAFF. The CDR3 DNA reads as TGCGCCAGCAGCCAAGCAGCCGGGACAGGGGGAGACGCTTTCTTT.

The rearrangement joins TRBV7-9 to TRBJ2-1; 7 positions agree with TRBD2. The V and J ends lost 1 base and 7 bases, in that order; junction bases with no gene match: 4. Germline V gives CDR1 SEHNR, CDR2 FQNEAQ (reference sequence). The CDR3 length is 14 residues. This CDR3 reads CASSLGGGWNEQFF. The CDR3, as DNA: TGTGCCAGCAGCTTAGGCGGGGGATGGAATGAGCAGTTCTTC.

About this clone itself: The same CDR3 arises from other DNA sequences in this sample as well. The V call is TRBV19, the J call TRBJ1-2; the D is unclear. V lost 3 bases and J lost 0, with 2 bases in between. The CDR3 totals 12 residues. From germline, CDR1 is LNHDA and CDR2 SQIVND (reference sequence). CDR3 nucleotides: TGTGCCAGTAGTATCTCTAACTATGGCTACACCTTC. Encoded protein: CASSISNYGYTF.

J is TRBJ1-5 and V is TRBV19, with D hard to call. This CDR3 region has 14 residues. Germline assignment: CDR1 LNHDA and CDR2 SQIVND (reference sequence). V lost 7 bases to trimming and J lost 4 bases, with 14 bases between them. The CDR3 reads CASKLEQVNQPQHF. In DNA form, the CDR3 reads TGTGCCAGTAAGTTAGAGCAGGTGAATCAGCCCCAGCATTTT.

The CDR3 region is CASSRLAQPYEQYF. Written as DNA, the CDR3 is TGTGCCAGTAGTCGGTTAGCACAACCCTACGAGCAGTACTTC. The chain links TRBV19 to TRBJ2-7; D is unresolved. V gave up 5 bases and J gave up 2 bases, with 13 bases separating them. Germline V gives CDR1 LNHDA, CDR2 SQIVND (reference sequence). This CDR3 spans 14 amino acids.

The CDR3 DNA sequence: TGTGCCAGTAGGAGTTCAGGTGGAAACACCATATATTTT. Translating gives CASRSSGGNTIYF. The gene calls are TRBV19 and TRBJ1-3, with no clear D. The CDR3 contains 13 residues. Trimming left V 6 bases short and J 3 bases short, with 9 bases between. In germline, CDR1 is LNHDA, CDR2 SQIVND (reference sequence).